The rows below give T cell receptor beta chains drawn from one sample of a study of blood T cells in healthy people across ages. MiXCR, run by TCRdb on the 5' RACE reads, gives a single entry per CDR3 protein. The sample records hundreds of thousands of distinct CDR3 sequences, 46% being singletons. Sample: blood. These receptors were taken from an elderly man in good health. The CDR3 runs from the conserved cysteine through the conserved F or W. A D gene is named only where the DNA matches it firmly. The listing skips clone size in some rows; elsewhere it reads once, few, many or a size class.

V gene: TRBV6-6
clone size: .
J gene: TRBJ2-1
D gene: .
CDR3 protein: CASSYTYTNEQFF
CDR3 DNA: TGTGCCAGCAGTTACACCTATACGAATGAGCAGTTCTTC

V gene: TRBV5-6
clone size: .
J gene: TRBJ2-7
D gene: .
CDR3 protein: CASSPVRGRLYEQYF
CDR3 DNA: TGTGCCAGCAGCCCCGTCAGAGGACGACTCTACGAGCAGTACTTC

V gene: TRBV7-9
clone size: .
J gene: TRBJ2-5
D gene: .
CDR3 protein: CAINGPLGGRETQYF
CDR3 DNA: TGTGCCATCAATGGCCCACTCGGGGGTAGAGAGACCCAGTACTTC

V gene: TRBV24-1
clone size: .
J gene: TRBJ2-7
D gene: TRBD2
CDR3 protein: CATSEVEREGSYEQYF
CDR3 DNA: TGTGCCACCAGTGAAGTTGAGCGGGAGGGCTCCTACGAGCAGTACTTC

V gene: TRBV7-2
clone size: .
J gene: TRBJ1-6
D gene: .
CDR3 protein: CASSPRQGNVSPLHF
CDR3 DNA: TGTGCCAGCAGCCCCCGTCAGGGGAACGTGTCACCCCTCCACTTT

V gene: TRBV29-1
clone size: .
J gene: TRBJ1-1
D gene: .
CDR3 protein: CSAGSVNTEAFF
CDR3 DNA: TGCAGCGCCGGATCGGTTAACACTGAAGCTTTCTTT

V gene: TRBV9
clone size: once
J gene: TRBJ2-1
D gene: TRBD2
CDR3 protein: CASSKTAGGEQFF
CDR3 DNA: TGTGCCAGCAGCAAAACCGCGGGAGGTGAGCAGTTCTTC

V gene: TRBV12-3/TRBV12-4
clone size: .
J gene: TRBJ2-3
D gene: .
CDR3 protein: CASSSPGQIDTQYF
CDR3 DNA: TGTGCCAGCAGTTCGCCCGGACAGATAGATACGCAGTATTTT

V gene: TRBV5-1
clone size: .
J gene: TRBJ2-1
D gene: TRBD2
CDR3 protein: CASSLRRDYHNEQFF
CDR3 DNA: TGCGCCAGCAGCTTAAGACGGGACTACCACAATGAGCAGTTCTTC

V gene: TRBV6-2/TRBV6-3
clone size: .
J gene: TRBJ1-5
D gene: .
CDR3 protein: CASSQGNLNQPQHF
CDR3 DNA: TGTGCCAGCAGTCAAGGGAACCTCAATCAGCCCCAGCATTTT

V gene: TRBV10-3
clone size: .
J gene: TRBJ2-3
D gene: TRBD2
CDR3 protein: CAISVGLEDTQYF
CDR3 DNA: TGTGCCATCAGCGTAGGACTAGAAGATACGCAGTATTTT

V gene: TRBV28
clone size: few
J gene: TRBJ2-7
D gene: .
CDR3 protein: CASSFPGLSSYEQYF
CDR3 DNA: TGTGCCAGCAGTTTTCCGGGACTGAGCTCCTACGAGCAGTACTTC

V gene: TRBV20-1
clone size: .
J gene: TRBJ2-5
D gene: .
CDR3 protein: CGAPTPGRGQETQYF
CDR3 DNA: TGCGGTGCACCGACCCCGGGGAGAGGGCAAGAGACCCAGTACTTC

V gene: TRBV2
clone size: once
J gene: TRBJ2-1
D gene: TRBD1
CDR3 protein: CASPGQGSNEQFF
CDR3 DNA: TGTGCCAGCCCGGGACAGGGCTCTAATGAGCAGTTCTTC

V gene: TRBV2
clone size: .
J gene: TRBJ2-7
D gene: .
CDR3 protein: CASNIGGRDNEQYF
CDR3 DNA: TGTGCCAGCAACATTGGGGGCAGGGACAATGAGCAGTACTTC

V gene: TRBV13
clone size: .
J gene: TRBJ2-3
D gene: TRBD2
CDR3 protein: CASSFSSAGSTDTQYF
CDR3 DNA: TGTGCCAGCAGCTTCTCCTCAGCGGGAAGCACAGATACGCAGTATTTT

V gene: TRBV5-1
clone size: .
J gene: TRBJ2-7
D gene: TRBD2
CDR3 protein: CASSRGLAGTPRSYEQYF
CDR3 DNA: TGCGCCAGCAGTCGGGGACTAGCGGGAACCCCGAGGTCCTACGAGCAGTACTTC

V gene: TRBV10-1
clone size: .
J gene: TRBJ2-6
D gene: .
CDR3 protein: CASSEEVVVGTGANVLTF
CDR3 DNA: TGCGCCAGCAGTGAGGAGGTCGTTGTCGGGACCGGGGCCAACGTCCTGACTTTC

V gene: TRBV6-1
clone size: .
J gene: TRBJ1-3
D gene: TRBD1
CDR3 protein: CASSFNRGASGNTIYF
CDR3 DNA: TGTGCCAGCAGTTTCAACAGGGGAGCGAGTGGAAACACCATATATTTT

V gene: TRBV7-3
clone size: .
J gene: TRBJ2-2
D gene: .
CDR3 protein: CASSALDSPRDGELFF
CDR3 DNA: TGTGCCAGCAGCGCTCTGGACTCGCCAAGGGACGGGGAGCTGTTTTTT

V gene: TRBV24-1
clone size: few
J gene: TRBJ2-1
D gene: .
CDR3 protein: CATSDFGGYEQFF
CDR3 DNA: TGTGCCACCAGTGATTTTGGCGGGTATGAGCAGTTCTTC

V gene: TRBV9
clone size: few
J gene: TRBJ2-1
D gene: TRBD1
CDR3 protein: CASSARTGYKGEQFF
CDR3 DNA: TGTGCCAGCAGCGCTCGGACAGGGTATAAGGGTGAGCAGTTCTTC

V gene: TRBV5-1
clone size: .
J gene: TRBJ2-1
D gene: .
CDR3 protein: CAGSLRYGWNEQFF
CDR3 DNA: TGCGCCGGCAGCCTAAGATACGGTTGGAATGAGCAGTTCTTC

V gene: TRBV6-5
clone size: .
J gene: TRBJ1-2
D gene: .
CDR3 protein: CASSYGVTNYGYTF
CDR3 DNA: TGTGCCAGCAGTTACGGGGTGACTAACTATGGCTACACCTTC

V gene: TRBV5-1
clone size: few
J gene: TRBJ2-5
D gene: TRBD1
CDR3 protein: CASSFVTGGSGTQYF
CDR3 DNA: TGCGCCAGCAGCTTTGTGACAGGGGGCTCGGGGACCCAGTACTTC

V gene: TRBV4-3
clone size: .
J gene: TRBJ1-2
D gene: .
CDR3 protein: CASSQDRLQDYGYTF
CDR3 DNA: TGCGCCAGCAGCCAAGATCGGCTACAGGACTATGGCTACACCTTC

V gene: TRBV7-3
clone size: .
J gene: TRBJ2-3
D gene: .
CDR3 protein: CASSLTGGLTDTQYF
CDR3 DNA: TGTGCCAGCAGCTTAACTGGGGGACTCACAGATACGCAGTATTTT

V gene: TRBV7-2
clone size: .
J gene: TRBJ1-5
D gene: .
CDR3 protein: CASSYGGPGSNQPQHF
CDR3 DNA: TGTGCCAGCAGCTACGGAGGACCGGGGAGCAATCAGCCCCAGCATTTT

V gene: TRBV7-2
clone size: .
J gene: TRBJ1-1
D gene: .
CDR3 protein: CASRRTVNTEAFF
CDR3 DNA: TGTGCCAGCAGAAGGACGGTGAACACTGAAGCTTTCTTT

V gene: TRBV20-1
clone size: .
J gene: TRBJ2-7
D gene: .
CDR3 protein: CSARDPRVPYEQYF
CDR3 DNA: TGCAGTGCTAGAGATCCCCGGGTCCCCTACGAGCAGTACTTC

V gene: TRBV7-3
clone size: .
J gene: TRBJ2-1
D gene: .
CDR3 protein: CASSVNPPNEQFF
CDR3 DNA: TGTGCCAGCAGCGTAAATCCCCCAAATGAGCAGTTCTTC

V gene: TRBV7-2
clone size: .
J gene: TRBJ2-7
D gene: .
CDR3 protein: CASTSTVGAGAYEQYF
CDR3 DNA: TGTGCCAGCACCAGTACGGTGGGAGCGGGTGCCTACGAGCAGTACTTC

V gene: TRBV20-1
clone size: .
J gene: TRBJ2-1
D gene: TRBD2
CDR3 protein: CSNGLAEVPEQFF
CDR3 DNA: TGCAGCAACGGACTAGCGGAAGTTCCTGAGCAGTTCTTC

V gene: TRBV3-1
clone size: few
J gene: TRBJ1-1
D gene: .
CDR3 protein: CASSQLHWDAGAFF
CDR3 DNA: TGTGCCAGCAGCCAATTACATTGGGACGCTGGCGCTTTCTTT

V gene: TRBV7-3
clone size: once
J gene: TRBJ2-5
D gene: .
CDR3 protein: CASSLAGAFREETQYF
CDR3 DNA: TGTGCCAGCAGCTTAGCGGGGGCGTTTCGGGAAGAGACCCAGTACTTC

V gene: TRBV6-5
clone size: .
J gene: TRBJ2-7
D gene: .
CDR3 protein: CASRPLGGGTYEQYF
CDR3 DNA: TGTGCCAGCAGACCCCTGGGAGGGGGAACCTACGAGCAGTACTTC

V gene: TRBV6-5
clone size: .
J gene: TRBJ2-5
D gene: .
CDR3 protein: CASSYSAPTRQETQYF
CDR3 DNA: TGTGCCAGCAGTTACTCTGCTCCGACTAGGCAAGAGACCCAGTACTTC

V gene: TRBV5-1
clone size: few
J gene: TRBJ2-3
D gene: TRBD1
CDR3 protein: CASSLELTGALDTQYF
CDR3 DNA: TGCGCCAGCAGCTTGGAGTTAACAGGGGCCCTGGATACGCAGTATTTT

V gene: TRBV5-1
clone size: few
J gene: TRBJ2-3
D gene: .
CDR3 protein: CASSLSGTLKDTQYF
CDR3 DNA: TGCGCCAGCAGCTTGTCGGGGACGCTTAAAGATACGCAGTATTTT

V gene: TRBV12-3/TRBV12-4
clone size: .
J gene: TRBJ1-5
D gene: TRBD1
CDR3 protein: CASSPALGGRGQPQHF
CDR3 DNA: TGTGCCAGCAGTCCCGCCTTAGGGGGCAGGGGCCAGCCCCAGCATTTT

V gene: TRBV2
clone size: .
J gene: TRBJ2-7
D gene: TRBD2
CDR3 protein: CASSEFSGRAYEQYF
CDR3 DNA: TGTGCCAGCAGTGAGTTCAGCGGGAGGGCCTACGAGCAGTACTTC

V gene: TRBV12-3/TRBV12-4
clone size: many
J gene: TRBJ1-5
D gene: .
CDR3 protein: CASGLSNQPQHF
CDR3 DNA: TGTGCCAGCGGCCTTAGCAATCAGCCCCAGCATTTT

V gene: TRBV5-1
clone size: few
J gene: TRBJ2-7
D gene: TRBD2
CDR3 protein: CASSYLAGDGQYF
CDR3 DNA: TGCGCCAGCAGCTACTTAGCGGGAGACGGGCAGTACTTC

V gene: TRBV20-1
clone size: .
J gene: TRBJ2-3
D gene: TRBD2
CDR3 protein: CSARTGLAGGQTDTQYF
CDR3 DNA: TGCAGTGCTAGAACGGGACTAGCGGGAGGGCAAACAGATACGCAGTATTTT

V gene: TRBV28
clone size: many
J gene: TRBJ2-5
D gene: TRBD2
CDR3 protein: CASSRLAGNQETQYF
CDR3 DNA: TGTGCCAGCAGCCGACTAGCGGGGAACCAAGAGACCCAGTACTTC

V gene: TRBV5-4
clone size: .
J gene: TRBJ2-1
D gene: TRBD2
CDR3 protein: CASGRGGLAGYNEQFF
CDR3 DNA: TGTGCCAGCGGCAGGGGTGGACTAGCTGGCTACAATGAGCAGTTCTTC

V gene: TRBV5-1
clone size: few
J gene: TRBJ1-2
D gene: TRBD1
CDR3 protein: CASSPGDRGNIVGYTF
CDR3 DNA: TGCGCCAGCAGCCCGGGGGACAGGGGGAATATCGTGGGCTACACCTTC

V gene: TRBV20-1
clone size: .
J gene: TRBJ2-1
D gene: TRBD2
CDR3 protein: CSAPWTSVSEQFF
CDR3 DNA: TGCAGTGCTCCCTGGACTAGTGTAAGTGAGCAGTTCTTC

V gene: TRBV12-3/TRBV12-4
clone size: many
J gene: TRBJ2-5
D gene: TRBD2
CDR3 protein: CASSLLAGGETQYF
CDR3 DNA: TGTGCCAGCAGCCTGCTAGCGGGGGGGGAGACCCAGTACTTC

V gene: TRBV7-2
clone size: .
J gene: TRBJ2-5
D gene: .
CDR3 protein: CASSLAGGWRETQYF
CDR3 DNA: TGTGCCAGCAGCTTAGCAGGGGGTTGGCGAGAGACCCAGTACTTC

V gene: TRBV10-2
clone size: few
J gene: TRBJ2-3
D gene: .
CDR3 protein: CASRDPDTQYF
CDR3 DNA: TGCGCCAGCAGGGATCCAGATACGCAGTATTTT

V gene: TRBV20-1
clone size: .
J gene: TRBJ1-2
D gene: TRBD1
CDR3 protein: CSAPPGTGGGNYGYTF
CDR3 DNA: TGCAGTGCCCCCCCCGGGACAGGGGGTGGTAACTATGGCTACACCTTC

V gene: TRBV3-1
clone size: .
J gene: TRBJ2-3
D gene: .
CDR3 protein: CASSRGMGSGGEDTQYF
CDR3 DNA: TGTGCCAGCAGTCGGGGGATGGGTAGCGGCGGAGAGGATACGCAGTATTTT

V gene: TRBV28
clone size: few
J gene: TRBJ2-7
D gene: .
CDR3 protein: CASSLRGLGYEQYF
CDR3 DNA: TGTGCCAGCAGTTTGAGGGGCTTGGGGTACGAGCAGTACTTC

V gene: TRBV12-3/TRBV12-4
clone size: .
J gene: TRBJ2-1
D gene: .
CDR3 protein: CASSLAAIHYEQFF
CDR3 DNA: TGTGCCAGCAGTTTAGCTGCCATCCACTACGAGCAGTTCTTC

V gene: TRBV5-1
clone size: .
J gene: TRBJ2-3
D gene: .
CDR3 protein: CASSSDLGTQYF
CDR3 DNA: TGCGCCAGCAGCTCCGATTTGGGGACGCAGTATTTT

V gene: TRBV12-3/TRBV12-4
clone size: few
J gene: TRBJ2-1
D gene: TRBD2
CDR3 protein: CASSLGGLGGYEQFF
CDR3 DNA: TGTGCCAGCAGTTTAGGCGGACTAGGTGGTTATGAGCAGTTCTTC

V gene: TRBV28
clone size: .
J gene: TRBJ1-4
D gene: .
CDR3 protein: CASRHTPGSEKLFF
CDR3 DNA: TGTGCCAGCAGACATACCCCAGGGAGTGAAAAACTGTTTTTT

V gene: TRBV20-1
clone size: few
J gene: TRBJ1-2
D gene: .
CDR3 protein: CSARGAQHPYGYTF
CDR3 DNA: TGCAGTGCTAGAGGAGCACAACACCCCTATGGCTACACCTTC